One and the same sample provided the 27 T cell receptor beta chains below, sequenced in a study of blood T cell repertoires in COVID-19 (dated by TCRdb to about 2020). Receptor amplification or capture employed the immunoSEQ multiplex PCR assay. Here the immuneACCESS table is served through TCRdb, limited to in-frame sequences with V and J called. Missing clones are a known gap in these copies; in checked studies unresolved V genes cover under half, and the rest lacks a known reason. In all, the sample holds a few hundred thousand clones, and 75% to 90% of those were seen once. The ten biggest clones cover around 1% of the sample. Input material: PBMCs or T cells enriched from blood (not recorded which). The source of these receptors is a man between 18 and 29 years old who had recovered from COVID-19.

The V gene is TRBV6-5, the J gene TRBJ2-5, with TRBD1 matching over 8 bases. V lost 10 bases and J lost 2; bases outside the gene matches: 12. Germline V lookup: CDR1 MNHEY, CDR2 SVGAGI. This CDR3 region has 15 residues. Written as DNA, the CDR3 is TGTGCCACCGACGGACAGGGCCGAGGGCAAGAGACCCAGTACTTC. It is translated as CATDGQGRGQETQYF.

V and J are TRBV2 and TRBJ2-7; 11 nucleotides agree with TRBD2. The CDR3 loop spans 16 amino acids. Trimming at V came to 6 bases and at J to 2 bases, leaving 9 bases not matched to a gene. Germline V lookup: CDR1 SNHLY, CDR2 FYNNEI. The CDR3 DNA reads TGTGCCAGCAGCTCCCTACTAGCGGGAGTAACCTACGAGCAGTACTTC. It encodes CASSSLLAGVTYEQYF.

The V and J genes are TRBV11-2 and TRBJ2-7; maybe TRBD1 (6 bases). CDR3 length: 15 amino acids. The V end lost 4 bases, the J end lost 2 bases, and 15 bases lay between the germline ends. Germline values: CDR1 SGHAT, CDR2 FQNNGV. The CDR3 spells CASSSSWTAAYEQYF. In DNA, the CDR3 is TGTGCCAGCAGCTCATCCTGGACAGCGGCCTACGAGCAGTACTTC.

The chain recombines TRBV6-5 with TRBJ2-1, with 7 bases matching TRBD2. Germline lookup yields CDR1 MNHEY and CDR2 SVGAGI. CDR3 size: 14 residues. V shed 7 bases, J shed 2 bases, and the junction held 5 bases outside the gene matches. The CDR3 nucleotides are TGTGCCAGCAACCCGGGGACTACCTACAATGAGCAGTTCTTC. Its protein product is CASNPGTTYNEQFF.

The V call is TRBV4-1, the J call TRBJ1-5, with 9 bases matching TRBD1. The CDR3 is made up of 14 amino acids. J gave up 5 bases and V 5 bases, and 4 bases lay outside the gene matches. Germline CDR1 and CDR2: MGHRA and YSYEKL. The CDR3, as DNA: TGCGCCAGCAGCGGTTGGGACAGGGATCAGCCCCAGCATTTT. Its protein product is CASSGWDRDQPQHF.

The CDR3 DNA sequence: TGTGCCAGTAGTGCTGACAGGAATCAGCCCCAGCATTTT. This codes for CASSADRNQPQHF. The rearrangement links TRBV19 to TRBJ1-5; a weak D match, TRBD1 (6 bases). The germline V gene has CDR1 LNHDA and CDR2 SQIVND (reference sequence). The CDR3 consists of 13 residues. V lost 5 bases to trimming and J lost 4 bases, with 9 bases between them.

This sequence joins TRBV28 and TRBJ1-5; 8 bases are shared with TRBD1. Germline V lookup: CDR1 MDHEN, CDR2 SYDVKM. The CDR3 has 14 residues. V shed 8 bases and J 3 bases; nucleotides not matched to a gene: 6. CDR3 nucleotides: TGTGCCAGCCGTCCGGGACAGGTCAATCAGCCCCAGCATTTT. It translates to CASRPGQVNQPQHF.

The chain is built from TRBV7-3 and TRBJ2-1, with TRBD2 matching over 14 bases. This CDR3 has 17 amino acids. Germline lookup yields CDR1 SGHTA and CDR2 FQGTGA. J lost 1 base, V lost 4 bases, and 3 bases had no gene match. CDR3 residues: CASSSGLAGVSYNEQFF. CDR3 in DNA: TGTGCCAGCAGCTCGGGACTAGCGGGAGTTTCCTACAATGAGCAGTTCTTC. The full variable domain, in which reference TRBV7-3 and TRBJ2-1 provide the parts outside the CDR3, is GAGVSQTPSNKVTEKGKYVELRCDPISGHTALYWYRQSLGQGPEFLIYFQGTGAADDSGLPNDRFFAVRPEGSVSTLKIQRTERGDSAVYLCASSSGLAGVSYNEQFFGPGTRLTVL.

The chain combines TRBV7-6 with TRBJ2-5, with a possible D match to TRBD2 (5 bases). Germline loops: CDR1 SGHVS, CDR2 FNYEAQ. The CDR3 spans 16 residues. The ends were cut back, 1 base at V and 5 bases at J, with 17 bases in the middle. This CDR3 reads CASSLGFPGSRETQYF. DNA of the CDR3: TGTGCCAGCAGCTTAGGGTTCCCGGGGTCCCGGGAGACCCAGTACTTC.

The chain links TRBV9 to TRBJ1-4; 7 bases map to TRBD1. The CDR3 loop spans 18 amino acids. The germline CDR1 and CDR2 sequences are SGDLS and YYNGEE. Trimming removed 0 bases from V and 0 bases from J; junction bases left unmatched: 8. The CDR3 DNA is TGTGCCAGCAGCGTAGGAGGGGGCGCAGCTCCAACTAATGAAAAACTGTTTTTT. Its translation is CASSVGGGAAPTNEKLFF.

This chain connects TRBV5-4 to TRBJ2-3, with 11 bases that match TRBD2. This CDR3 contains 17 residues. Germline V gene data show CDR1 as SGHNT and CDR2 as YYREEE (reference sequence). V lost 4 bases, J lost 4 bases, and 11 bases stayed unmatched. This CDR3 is CASSIGLAGRSADTQYF. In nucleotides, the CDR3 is TGTGCCAGCAGCATCGGACTAGCGGGCCGGTCGGCAGATACGCAGTATTTT.

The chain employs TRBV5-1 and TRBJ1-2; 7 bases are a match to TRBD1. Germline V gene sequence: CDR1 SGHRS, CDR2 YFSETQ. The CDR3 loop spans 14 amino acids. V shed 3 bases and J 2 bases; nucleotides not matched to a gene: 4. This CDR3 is CASSSGDSNYGYTF. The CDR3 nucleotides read TGCGCCAGCAGCTCCGGGGACAGCAACTATGGCTACACCTTC. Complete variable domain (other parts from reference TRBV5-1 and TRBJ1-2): KAGVTQTPRYLIKTRGQQVTLSCSPISGHRSVSWYQQTPGQGLQFLFEYFSETQRNKGNFPGRFSGRQFSNSRSEMNVSTLELGDSALYLCASSSGDSNYGYTFGSGTRLTVV.

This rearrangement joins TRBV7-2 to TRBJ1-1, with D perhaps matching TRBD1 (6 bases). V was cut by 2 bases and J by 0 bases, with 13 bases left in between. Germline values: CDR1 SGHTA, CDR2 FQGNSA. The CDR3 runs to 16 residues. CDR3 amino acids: CASSLLTGGMNTEAFF. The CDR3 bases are TGTGCCAGCAGCTTACTGACAGGAGGCATGAACACTGAAGCTTTCTTT.

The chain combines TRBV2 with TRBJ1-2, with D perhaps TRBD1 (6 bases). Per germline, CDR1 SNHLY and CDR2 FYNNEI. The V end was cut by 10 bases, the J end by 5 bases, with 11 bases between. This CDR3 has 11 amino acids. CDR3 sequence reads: CATTTGYGYTF. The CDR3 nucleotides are TGTGCCACCACGACAGGATATGGCTACACCTTC. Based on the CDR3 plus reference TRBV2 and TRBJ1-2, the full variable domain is EPEVTQTPSHQVTQMGQEVILRCVPISNHLYFYWYRQILGQKVEFLVSFYNNEISEKSEIFDDQFSVERPDGSNFTLKIRSTKLEDSAMYFCATTTGYGYTFGSGTRLTVV.

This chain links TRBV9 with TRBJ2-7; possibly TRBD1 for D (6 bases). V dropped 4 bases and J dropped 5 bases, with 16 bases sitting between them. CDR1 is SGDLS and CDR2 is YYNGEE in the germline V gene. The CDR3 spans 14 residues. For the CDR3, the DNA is TGTGCCAGCAGCCCCAGAGGGGGACCTCACGAGCAGTACTTC. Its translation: CASSPRGGPHEQYF.

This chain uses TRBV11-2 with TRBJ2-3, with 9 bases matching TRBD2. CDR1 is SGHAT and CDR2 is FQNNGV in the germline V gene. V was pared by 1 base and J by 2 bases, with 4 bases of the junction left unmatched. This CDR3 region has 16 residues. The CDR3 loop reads CASSLGWTSDTDTQYF. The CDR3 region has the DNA TGTGCCAGCAGCTTAGGATGGACTAGCGACACAGATACGCAGTATTTT.

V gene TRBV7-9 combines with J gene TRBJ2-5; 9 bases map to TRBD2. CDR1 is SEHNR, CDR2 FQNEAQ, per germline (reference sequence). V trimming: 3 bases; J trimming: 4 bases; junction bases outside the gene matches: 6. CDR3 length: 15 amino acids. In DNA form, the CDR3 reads TGTGCCAGCAGCTTGAGTAGCGGGAGTCGAGAGACCCAGTACTTC. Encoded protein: CASSLSSGSRETQYF.

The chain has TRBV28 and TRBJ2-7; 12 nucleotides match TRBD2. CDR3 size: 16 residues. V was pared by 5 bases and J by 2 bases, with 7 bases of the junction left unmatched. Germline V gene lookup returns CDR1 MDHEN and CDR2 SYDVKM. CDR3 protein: CASSTLAGGRPYEQYF. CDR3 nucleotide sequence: TGTGCCAGCAGTACCCTAGCGGGAGGGCGACCCTACGAGCAGTACTTC.

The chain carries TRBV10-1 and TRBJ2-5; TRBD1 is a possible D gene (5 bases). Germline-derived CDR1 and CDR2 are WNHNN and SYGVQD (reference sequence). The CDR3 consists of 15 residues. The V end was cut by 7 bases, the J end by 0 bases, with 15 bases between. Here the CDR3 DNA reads TGCGCCAGCACCAATACGGACAAGTACCAAGAGACCCAGTACTTC. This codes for CASTNTDKYQETQYF.

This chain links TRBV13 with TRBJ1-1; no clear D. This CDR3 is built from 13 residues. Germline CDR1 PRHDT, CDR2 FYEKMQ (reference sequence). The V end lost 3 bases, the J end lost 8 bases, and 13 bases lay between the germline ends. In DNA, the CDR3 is TGTGCCAGCAGCTTGGGAGGGTGGGGAGAAGCTTTCTTT. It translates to CASSLGGWGEAFF.

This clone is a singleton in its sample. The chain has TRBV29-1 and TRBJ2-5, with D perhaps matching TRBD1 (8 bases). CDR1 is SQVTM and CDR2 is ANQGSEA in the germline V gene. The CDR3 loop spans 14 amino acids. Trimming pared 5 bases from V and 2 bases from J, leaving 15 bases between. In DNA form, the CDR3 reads TGCAGCGTTTCCGGACAGGGAGGGCAAGAGACCCAGTACTTC. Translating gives CSVSGQGGQETQYF.

The CDR3 here is CASSVEGVSYEQYF. The CDR3 DNA is TGTGCCAGCAGCGTAGAAGGAGTCTCCTACGAGCAGTACTTC. This chain connects TRBV9 to TRBJ2-7, with D unresolved. With 0 bases removed from V and 0 bases from J, the gap between germline ends came to 7 bases. The V gene's germline CDR1 is SGDLS and CDR2 YYNGEE. The CDR3 covers 14 residues.

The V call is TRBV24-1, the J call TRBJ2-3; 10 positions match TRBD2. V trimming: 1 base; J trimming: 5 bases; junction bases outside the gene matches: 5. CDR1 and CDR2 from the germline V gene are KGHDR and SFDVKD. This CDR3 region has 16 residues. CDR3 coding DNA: TGTGCCACCAGTGATTTCACAGCGGGAGGGAAAGATACGCAGTATTTT. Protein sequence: CATSDFTAGGKDTQYF.

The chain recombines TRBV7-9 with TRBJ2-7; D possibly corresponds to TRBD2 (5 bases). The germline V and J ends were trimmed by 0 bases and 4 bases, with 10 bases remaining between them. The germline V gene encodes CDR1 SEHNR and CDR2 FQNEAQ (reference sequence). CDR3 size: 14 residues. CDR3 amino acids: CASSLAGLPYEQYF. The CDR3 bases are TGTGCCAGCAGCTTAGCCGGACTCCCTTACGAGCAGTACTTC.

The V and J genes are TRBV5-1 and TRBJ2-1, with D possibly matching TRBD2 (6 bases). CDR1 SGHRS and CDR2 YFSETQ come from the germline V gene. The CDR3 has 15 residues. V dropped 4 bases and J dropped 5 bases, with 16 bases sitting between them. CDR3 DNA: TGCGCCAGCAGCCGCACCCTCTTAGCGGACAATGAGCAGTTCTTC. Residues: CASSRTLLADNEQFF.

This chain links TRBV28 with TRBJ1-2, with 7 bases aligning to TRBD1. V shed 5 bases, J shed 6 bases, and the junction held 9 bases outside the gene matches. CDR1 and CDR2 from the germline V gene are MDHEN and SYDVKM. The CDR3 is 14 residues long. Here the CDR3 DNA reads TGTGCCAGCAGTGCACGGGACAGACCTAATGGCTACACCTTC. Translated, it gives CASSARDRPNGYTF.

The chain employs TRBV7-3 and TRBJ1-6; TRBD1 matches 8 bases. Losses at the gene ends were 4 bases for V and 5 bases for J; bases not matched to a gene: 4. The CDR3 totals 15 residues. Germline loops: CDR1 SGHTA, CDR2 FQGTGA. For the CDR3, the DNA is TGTGCCAGCAGCTCGGGACAGGCGAATAATTCACCCCTCCACTTT. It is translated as CASSSGQANNSPLHF.